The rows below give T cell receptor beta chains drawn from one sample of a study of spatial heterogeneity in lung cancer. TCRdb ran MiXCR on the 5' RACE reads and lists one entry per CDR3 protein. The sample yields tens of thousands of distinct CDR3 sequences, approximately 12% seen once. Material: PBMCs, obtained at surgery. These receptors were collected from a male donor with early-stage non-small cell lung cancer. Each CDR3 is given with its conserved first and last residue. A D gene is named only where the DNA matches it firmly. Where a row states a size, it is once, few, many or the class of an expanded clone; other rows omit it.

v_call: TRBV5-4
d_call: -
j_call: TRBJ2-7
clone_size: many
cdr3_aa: CASSLAQGWSEQYF

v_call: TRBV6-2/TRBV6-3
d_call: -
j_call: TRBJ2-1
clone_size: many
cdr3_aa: CASSYEASEQFF

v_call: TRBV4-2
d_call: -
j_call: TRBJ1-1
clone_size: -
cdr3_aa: CASSPDWGPGTEAFF

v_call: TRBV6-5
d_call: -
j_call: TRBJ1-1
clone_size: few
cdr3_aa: CASSKDSVNTEAFF

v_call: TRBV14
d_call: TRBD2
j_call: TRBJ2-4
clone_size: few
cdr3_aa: CASSPRGAGDIQYF

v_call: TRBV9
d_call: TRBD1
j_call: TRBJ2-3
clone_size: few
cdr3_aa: CASSVALSPLPGQPPDTQYF

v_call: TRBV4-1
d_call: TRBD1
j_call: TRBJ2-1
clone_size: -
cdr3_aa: CASSPLGKGAFEQFF

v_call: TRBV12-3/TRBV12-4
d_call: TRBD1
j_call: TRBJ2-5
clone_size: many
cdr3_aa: CASSQTGGRETQYF

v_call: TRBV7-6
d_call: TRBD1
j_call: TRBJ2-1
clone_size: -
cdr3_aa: CASSSPLGQGINEQFF

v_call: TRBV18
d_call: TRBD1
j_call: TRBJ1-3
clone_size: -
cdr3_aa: CASSHRDRTGNTIYF

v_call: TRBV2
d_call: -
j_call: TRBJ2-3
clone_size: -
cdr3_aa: CASSERISTDTQYF

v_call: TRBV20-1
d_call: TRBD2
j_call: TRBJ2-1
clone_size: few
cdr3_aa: CSSSGRALDEQFF

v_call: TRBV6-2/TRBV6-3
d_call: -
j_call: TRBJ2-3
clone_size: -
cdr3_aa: CASSLKTDTQYF

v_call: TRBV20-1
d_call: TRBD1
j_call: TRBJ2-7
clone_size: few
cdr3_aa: CSAPGRTGGREQYF

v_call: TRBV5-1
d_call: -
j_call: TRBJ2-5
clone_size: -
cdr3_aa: CASSLKAEETQYF

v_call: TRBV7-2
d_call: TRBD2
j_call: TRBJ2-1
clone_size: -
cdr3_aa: CASSLGLANNEQFF

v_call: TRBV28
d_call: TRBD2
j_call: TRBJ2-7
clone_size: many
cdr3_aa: CATRSGGRVGEQYF

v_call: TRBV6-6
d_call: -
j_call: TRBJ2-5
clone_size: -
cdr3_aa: CASSYSASGQETQYF

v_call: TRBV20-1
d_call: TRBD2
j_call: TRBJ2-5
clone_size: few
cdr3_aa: CSAGSGGQETQYF

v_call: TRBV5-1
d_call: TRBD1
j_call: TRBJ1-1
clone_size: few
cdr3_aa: CVSSSTGTGAILAFF

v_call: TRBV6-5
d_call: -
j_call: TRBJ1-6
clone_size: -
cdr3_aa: CASRDDRHQGDNSPLHF

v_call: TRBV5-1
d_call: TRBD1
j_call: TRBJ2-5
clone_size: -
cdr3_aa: CASSWDRLQETQYF

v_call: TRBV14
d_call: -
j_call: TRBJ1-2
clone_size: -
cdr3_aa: CASSRGLSYGYTF

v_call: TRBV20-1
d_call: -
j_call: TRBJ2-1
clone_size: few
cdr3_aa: CSAPVEIYNEQFF

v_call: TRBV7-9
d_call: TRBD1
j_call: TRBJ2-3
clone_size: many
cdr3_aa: CASSPQGATDTQYF

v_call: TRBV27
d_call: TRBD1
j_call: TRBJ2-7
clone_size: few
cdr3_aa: CASRVTGVSEQYF

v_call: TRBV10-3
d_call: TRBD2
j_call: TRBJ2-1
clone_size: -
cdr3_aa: CAISESGSSYNEQFF

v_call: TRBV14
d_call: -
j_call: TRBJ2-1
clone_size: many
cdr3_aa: CASSRSHGNEQFF

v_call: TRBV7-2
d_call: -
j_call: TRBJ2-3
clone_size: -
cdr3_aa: CASSFDSAETDTQYF

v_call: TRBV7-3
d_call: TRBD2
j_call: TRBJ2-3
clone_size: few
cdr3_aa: CASSLGAGGRFTDTQYF

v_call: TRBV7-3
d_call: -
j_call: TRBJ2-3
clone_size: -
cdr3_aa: CASSLSPEDTQYF

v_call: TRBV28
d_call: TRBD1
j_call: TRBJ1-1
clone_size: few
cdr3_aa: CASWTGGLTEAFF

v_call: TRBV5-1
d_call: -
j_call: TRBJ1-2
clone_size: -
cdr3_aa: CASSSTGRTEGYTF

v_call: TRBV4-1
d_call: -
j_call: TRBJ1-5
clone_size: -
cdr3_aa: CASSQVQGVGNQPQHF

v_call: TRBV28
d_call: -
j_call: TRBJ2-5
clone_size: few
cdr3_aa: CASSDITGTFQETQYF

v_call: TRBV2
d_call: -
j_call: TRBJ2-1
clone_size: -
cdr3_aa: CASRGFNEQFF

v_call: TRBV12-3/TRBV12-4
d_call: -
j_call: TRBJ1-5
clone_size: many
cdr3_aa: CASREAAGRAQPQHF

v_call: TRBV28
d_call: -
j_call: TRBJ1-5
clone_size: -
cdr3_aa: CASSSRGQPQHF

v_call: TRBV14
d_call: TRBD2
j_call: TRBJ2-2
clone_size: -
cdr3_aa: CASSQQAGTNTGELFF

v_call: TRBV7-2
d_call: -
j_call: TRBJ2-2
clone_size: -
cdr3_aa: CASSLSAGRTGELFF

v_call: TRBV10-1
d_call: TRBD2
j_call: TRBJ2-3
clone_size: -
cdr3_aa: CASSDSGGMSTDTQYF

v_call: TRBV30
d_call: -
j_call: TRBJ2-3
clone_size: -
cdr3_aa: CAWGVGGTDTQYF

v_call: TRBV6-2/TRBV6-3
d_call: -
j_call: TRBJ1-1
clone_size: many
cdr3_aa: CASSYTNTEAFF

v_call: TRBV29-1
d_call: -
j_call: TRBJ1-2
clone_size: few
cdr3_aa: CSVEYGYTF

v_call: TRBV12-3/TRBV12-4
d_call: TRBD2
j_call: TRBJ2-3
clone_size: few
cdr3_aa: CASRLAGGADTQYF

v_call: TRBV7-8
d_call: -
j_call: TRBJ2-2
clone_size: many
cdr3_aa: CASSAVAGRTGELFF

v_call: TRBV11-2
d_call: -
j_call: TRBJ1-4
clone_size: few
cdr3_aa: CASSFDITNEKLFF

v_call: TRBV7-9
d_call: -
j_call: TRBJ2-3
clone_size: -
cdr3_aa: CASSSRGVGTDTQYF

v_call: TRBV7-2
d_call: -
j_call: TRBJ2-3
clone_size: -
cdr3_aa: CASSRGLADTQYF

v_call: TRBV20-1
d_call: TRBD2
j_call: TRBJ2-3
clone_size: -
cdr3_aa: CSAMGAGGSTDTQYF

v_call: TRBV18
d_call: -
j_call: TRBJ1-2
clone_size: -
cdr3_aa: CASSPRDGDNYGYTF